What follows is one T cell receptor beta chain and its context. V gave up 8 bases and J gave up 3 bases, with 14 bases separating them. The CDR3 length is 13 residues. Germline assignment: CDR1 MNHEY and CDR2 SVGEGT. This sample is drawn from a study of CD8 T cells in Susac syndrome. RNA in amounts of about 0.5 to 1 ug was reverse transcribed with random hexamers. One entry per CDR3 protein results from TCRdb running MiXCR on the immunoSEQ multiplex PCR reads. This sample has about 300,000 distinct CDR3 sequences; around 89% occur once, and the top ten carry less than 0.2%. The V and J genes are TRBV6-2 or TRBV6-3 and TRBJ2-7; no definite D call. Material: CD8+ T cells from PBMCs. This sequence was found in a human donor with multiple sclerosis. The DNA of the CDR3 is TGTGCCAGCCTCTTTGCGGAAAACTACGAGCAGTACTTC. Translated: CASLFAENYEQYF.